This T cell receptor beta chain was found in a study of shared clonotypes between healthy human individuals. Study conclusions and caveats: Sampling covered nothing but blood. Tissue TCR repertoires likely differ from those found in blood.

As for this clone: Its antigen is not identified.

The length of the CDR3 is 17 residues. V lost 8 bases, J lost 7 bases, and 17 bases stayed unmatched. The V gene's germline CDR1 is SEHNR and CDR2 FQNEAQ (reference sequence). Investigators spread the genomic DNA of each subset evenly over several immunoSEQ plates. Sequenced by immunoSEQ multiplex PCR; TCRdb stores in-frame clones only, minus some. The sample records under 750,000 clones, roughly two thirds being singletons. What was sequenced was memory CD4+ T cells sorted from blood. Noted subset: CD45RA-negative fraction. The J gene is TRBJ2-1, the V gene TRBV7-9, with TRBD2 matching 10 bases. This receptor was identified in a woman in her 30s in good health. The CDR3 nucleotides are TGTGCCAGCGAGACCCCCTGGGCTAGCGGGAGTGAGAATGAGCAGTTCTTC. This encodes CASETPWASGSENEQFF.